This entry describes one T cell receptor beta chain. This sample is drawn from a study of blood T cell repertoires in COVID-19. Clones were sequenced by immunoSEQ multiplex PCR, and TCRdb holds only the in-frame ones, with some missing. Of more than 85,000 clones listed, 76% are singletons. CDR3 length: 16 amino acids. The germline CDR1 and CDR2 sequences are SGHAT and FQNNGV. The germline V and J ends were trimmed by 5 bases and 1 base, with 17 bases remaining between them. The sequenced sample was peripheral blood. This clonotype was obtained from an elderly woman with acute or convalescent COVID-19. The chain has TRBV11-2 and TRBJ2-5, with TRBD1 as a possible D gene (7 bases). CDR3 nucleotide sequence: TGTGCCAGCAGCGCAGGACCAGGGGGAGGCCAAGAGACCCAGTACTTC. Protein product: CASSAGPGGGQETQYF.